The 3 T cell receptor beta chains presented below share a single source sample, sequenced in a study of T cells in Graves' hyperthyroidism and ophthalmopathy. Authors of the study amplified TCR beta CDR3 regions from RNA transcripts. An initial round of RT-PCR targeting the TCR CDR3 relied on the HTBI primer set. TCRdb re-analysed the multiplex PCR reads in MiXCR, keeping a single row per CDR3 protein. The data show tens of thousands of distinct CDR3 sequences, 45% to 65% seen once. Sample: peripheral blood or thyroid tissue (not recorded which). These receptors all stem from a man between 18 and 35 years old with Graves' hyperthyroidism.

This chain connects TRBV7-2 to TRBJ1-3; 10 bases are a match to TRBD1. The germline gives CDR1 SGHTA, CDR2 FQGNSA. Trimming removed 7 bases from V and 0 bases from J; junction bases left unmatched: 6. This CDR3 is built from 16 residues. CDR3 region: CASIRQGAPSGNTIYF. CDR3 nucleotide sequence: TGTGCCAGCATTCGACAGGGGGCACCCTCTGGAAACACCATATATTTT.

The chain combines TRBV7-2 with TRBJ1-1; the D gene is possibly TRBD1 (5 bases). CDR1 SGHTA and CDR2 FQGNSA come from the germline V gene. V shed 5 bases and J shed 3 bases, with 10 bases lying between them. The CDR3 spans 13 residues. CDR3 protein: CASSRGTHTEAFF. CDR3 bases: TGTGCCAGCAGCCGCGGGACGCACACTGAAGCTTTCTTT.

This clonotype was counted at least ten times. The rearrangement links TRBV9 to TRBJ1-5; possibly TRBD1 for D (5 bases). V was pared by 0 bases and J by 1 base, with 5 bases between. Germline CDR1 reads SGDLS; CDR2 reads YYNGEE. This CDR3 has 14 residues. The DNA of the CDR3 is TGTGCCAGCAGCGTAGGGGGGAGCAATCAGCCCCAGCATTTT. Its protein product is CASSVGGSNQPQHF.